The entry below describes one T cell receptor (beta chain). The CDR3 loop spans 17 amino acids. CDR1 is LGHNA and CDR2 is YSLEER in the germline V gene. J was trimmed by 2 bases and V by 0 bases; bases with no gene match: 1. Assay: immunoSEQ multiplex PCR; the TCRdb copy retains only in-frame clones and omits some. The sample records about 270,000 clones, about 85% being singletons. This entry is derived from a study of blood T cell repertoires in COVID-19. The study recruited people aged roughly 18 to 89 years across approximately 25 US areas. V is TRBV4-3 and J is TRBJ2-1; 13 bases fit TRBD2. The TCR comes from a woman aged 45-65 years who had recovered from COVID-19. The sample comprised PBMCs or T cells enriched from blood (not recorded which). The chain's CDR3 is CASSQDGTSGTYNEQFF. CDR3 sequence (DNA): TGCGCCAGCAGCCAAGATGGGACTAGCGGGACCTACAATGAGCAGTTCTTC.